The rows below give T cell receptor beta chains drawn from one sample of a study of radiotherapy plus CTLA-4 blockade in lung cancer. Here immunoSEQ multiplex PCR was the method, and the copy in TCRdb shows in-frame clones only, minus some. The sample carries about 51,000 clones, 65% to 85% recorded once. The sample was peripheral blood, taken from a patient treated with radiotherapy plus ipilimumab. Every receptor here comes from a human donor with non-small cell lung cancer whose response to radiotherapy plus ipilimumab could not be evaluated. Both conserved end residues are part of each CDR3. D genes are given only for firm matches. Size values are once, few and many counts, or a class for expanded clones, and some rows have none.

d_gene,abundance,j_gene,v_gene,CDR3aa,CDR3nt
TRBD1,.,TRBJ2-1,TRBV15,CATTETTGTGNYNEQFF,TGTGCCACCACCGAGACTACCGGGACAGGGAACTACAATGAGCAGTTCTTC
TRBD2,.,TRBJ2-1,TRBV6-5,CASRKGLAGGHEQFF,TGTGCCAGCCGGAAAGGACTAGCGGGAGGTCATGAGCAGTTCTTC
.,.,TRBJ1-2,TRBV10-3,CAISQQVLYGYTF,TGTGCCATCAGTCAACAGGTTCTCTATGGCTACACCTTC
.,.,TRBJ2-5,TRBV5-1,CASSLGGVQETQYF,TGCGCCAGCAGCTTGGGGGGGGTCCAAGAGACCCAGTACTTC
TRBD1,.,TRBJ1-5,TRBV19,CASSIGQGRGNQPQHF,TGTGCCAGTAGTATAGGACAGGGGAGGGGCAATCAGCCCCAGCATTTT
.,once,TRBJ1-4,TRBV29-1,CSVEGGEAVRNEKLFF,TGCAGCGTCGAGGGCGGGGAAGCTGTGCGTAATGAAAAACTGTTTTTT
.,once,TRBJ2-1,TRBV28,CASSPRIIEQFF,TGTGCCAGCAGTCCGCGGATTATTGAGCAGTTCTTC
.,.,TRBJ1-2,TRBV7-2,CASSPVRQANYGYTF,TGTGCCAGCAGCCCTGTTAGGCAGGCGAACTATGGCTACACCTTC
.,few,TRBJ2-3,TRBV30,CAWTGADTQYF,TGTGCCTGGACAGGTGCAGATACGCAGTATTTT
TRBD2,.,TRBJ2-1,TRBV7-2,CASSLEIATSGNEQFF,TGTGCCAGCAGCTTAGAAATAGCGACTAGCGGCAATGAGCAGTTCTTC
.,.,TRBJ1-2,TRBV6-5,CASNSGAGIGYTF,TGTGCCAGCAATTCAGGGGCTGGGATAGGCTACACCTTC
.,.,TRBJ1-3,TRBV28,CASSRGQNTIYF,TGTGCCAGCAGTCGCGGACAGAACACCATATATTTT
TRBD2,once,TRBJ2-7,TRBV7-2,CASSLGGAGVSYEQYF,TGTGCCAGCAGCCTCGGAGGGGCGGGAGTCTCCTACGAGCAGTACTTC
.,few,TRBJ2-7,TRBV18,CASSPRVGQIGEQYF,TGTGCCAGCTCACCACGGGTAGGACAGATCGGCGAGCAGTACTTC
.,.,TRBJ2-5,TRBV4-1,CASSQDNNQETQYF,TGCGCCAGCAGCCAAGATAACAACCAAGAGACCCAGTACTTC
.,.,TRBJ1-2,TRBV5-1,CASSLVPTNYGYTF,TGCGCCAGCAGCTTAGTTCCTACTAACTATGGCTACACCTTC
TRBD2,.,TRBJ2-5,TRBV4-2,CASSQTRDYPTQYF,TGTGCCAGCAGCCAGACCCGGGACTATCCGACCCAGTACTTC
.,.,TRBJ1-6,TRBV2,CASSDNYNSPLHF,TGTGCCAGCAGTGACAACTATAATTCACCCCTCCACTTT
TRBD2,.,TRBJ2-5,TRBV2,CASNQLAGNEETQYF,TGTGCCAGCAATCAACTAGCGGGAAATGAAGAGACCCAGTACTTC
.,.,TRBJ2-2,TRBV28,CASSSTSPGELFF,TGTGCCAGCAGTTCCACTAGCCCCGGGGAGCTGTTTTTT
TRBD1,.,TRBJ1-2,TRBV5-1,CASSPSGTGGIGYTF,TGCGCCAGCAGCCCTTCCGGGACAGGGGGTATTGGCTACACCTTC
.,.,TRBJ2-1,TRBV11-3,CASGLYNEQFF,TGTGCCAGCGGCCTCTACAATGAGCAGTTCTTC
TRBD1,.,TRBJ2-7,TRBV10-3,CAISDQGAYEQYF,TGTGCCATCAGTGACCAGGGGGCCTACGAGCAGTACTTC
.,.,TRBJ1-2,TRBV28,CASSFPQGTRNGYTF,TGTGCCAGCAGTTTTCCTCAGGGAACGAGGAATGGCTACACCTTC
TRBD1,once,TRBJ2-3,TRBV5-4,CASSLPRGQSADTQYF,TGTGCCAGCAGCTTGCCTCGGGGACAGAGCGCAGATACGCAGTATTTT
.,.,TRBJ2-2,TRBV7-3,CASSPRQGGSGELFF,TGTGCCAGCAGCCCCCGGCAGGGGGGATCCGGGGAGCTGTTTTTT
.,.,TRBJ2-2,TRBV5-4,CASSLAKEGRTGELFF,TGTGCCAGCAGCTTGGCCAAGGAGGGTAGGACCGGGGAGCTGTTTTTT
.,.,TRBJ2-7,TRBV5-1,CASSRGTESYEQYF,TGCGCCAGCAGCCGGGGGACAGAATCCTACGAGCAGTACTTC
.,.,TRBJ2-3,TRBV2,CASSFDYADTQYF,TGTGCCAGCAGTTTCGACTACGCGGATACGCAGTATTTT
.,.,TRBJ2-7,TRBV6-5,CASSYSPSYEQYF,TGTGCCAGCAGTTACTCTCCTTCCTACGAGCAGTACTTC
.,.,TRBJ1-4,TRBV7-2,CASSLRGRGEKLFF,TGTGCCAGCAGCCTCAGGGGAAGGGGTGAAAAACTGTTTTTT
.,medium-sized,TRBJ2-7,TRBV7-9,CASSSPRQFYEQYF,TGTGCCAGCAGCTCCCCTCGACAGTTCTACGAGCAGTACTTC
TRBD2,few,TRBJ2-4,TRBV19,CASSSQSLGLASSLAIQYF,TGTGCCAGTAGTAGCCAGAGCCTGGGACTAGCCTCTTCCCTAGCCATTCAGTACTTC
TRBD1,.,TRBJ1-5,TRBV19,CASTPWGTGVNQPQHF,TGTGCCAGTACTCCGTGGGGGACAGGGGTCAATCAGCCCCAGCATTTT
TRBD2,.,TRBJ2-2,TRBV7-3,CASSSLAGGLGRTGELFF,TGTGCCAGCAGCTCCCTAGCGGGGGGATTGGGCCGCACCGGGGAGCTGTTTTTT
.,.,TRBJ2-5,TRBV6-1,CASSPITGKAETQYF,TGTGCCAGCAGTCCAATTACGGGGAAGGCGGAGACCCAGTACTTC
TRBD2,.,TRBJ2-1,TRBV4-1,CASSRFPSGGSGEQFF,TGCGCCAGCAGCCGCTTCCCTAGCGGGGGATCAGGGGAGCAGTTCTTC
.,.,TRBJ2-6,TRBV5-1,CASSLDGVSSGANVLTF,TGCGCCAGCAGTCTTGACGGGGTTAGCTCTGGGGCCAACGTCCTGACTTTC
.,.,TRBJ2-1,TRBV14,CASSQNTGRTYNEQFF,TGTGCCAGCAGCCAGAACACAGGGCGGACATACAATGAGCAGTTCTTC
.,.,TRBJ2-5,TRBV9,CASSVGSSGDQETQYF,TGTGCCAGCAGCGTAGGAAGTAGCGGCGACCAAGAGACCCAGTACTTC
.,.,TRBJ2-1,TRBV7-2,CASKLGGNSNEQFF,TGTGCCAGCAAGTTGGGGGGAAATTCCAATGAGCAGTTCTTC
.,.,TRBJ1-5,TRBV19,CASRWAVNQPQHF,TGTGCCAGTAGGTGGGCAGTGAATCAGCCCCAGCATTTT
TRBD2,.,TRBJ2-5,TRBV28,CASRAGGPRETQYF,TGTGCCAGTAGAGCGGGAGGGCCCCGTGAGACCCAGTACTTC